One sample yielded the 5 T cell receptor beta chains listed below, sequenced in a study of T-cell memory formation after mild COVID-19. One entry per CDR3 protein, called by TCRdb with MiXCR from the 5' RACE reads. This sample has roughly 260,000 distinct CDR3 sequences, with less than 20% found just once. Material: PBMCs or a T cell subset sorted from them (not recorded which). Receptor source: a young man who had mild COVID-19 (a few samples of this study predate the infection). Cell type and time point are not known.

V usage is TRBV6-5 and J usage is TRBJ1-1; 7 positions agree with TRBD1. Looked up from germline, CDR1 is MNHEY and CDR2 is SVGAGI. CDR3 length: 15 residues. Losses at the gene ends were 5 bases for V and 1 base for J; bases not matched to a gene: 7. In nucleotides, the CDR3 is TGTGCCAGCAGTCCGGGGGGACAGCCGAACACTGAAGCTTTCTTT. It yields the protein CASSPGGQPNTEAFF.

This sequence joins TRBV7-2 and TRBJ2-5, with D possibly being TRBD1 (6 bases). Germline loops: CDR1 SGHTA, CDR2 FQGNSA. V lost 5 bases, J lost 4 bases, and 26 bases lay in between. The CDR3 contains 18 residues. As DNA, the CDR3 is TGTGCCAGCAGCCCTAGGAGTGGCAGGGGTTATGCGGGAGAGACCCAGTACTTC. As protein: CASSPRSGRGYAGETQYF. Filled out from reference TRBV7-2 and TRBJ2-5, the complete variable domain reads GAGVSQSPSNKVTEKGKDVELRCDPISGHTALYWYRQSLGQGLEFLIYFQGNSAPDKSGLPSDRFSAERTGGSVSTLTIQRTQQEDSAVYLCASSPRSGRGYAGETQYFGPGTRLLVL.

Only a few counts were recorded for this clonotype. V usage is TRBV12-3 or TRBV12-4 and J usage is TRBJ2-2; D gene unclear. This CDR3 spans 16 amino acids. The germline V and J ends were trimmed by 2 bases and 0 bases, with 10 bases remaining between them. CDR3 DNA: TGTGCCAGCAGTTTATTATCTACTTCGAACACCGGGGAGCTGTTTTTT. Its translation is CASSLLSTSNTGELFF.

There are a few counts of this clonotype. The J gene is TRBJ2-5, the V gene TRBV20-1, with D perhaps assigned TRBD1 or TRBD2 (6 bases each). This CDR3 spans 14 amino acids. Germline assignment: CDR1 DFQATT and CDR2 SNEGSKA (reference sequence). V lost 1 base and J 5 bases, leaving 14 bases between the germline ends. Here the CDR3 reads CSARVGGSGETQYF. CDR3 bases: TGCAGTGCTAGAGTAGGGGGGTCTGGGGAGACCCAGTACTTC.

This clonotype was counted ten times or more. The chain carries TRBV23-1 and TRBJ2-7; D gene unclear. TRBV23-1 is classed as an ORF, of uncertain function. V was cut by 4 bases and J by 5 bases, with 6 bases left in between. This CDR3 has 11 amino acids. The CDR3 reads CASSRKDEQYV. CDR3 bases: TGCGCCAGCAGTCGGAAGGACGAGCAGTACGTC.